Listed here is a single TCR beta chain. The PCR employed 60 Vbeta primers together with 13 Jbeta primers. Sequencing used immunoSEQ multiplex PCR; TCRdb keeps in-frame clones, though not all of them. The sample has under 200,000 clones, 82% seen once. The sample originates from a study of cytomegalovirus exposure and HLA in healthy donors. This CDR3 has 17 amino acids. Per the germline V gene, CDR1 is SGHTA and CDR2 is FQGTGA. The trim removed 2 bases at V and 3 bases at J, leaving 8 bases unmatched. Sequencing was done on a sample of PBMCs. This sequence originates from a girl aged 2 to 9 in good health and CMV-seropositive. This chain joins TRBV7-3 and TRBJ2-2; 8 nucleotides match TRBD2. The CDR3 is CASSLLISGMDTGELFF. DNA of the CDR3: TGTGCCAGCAGCTTACTAATTAGCGGGATGGACACCGGGGAGCTGTTTTTT. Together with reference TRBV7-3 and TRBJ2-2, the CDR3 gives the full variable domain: GAGVSQTPSNKVTEKGKYVELRCDPISGHTALYWYRQSLGQGPEFLIYFQGTGAADDSGLPNDRFFAVRPEGSVSTLKIQRTERGDSAVYLCASSLLISGMDTGELFFGEGSRLTVL.